This T cell receptor beta chain stems from a study of shared clonotypes between healthy human individuals. Using immunoSEQ multiplex PCR, the repertoire was profiled, and TCRdb retains in-frame clones only, with some absent. This table has approximately 1.5 million clones, 98% to 99% appearing once. Trimming stripped 5 bases from V and 7 bases from J, with 14 bases between. CDR1 is LNHNV, CDR2 YYDKDF, per germline (reference sequence). CDR3 length: 14 residues. Study conclusions and caveats: Compared with memory subsets, naive subsets generally had larger estimated richness.

As for this clone: Its antigen remains unknown.

Sequenced: naive CD4+ T cells sorted from blood. As for subset: CD45RA+ positively selected. The chain employs TRBV15 and TRBJ1-4; D is ambiguous. This receptor was taken from a man aged 30 to 39 in good health. The CDR3 nucleotides read TGTGCCACCAGCCTCCGGGGATACTCTGAAAAACTGTTTTTT. Translating it yields CATSLRGYSEKLFF.